This T cell receptor (beta chain) was sequenced during a study of T cells in Graves' hyperthyroidism and ophthalmopathy. In the study overall: Initial diagnosis, before any treatment, was when peripheral blood was collected.

Using RNA transcripts as the source, TCR beta CDR3 regions were amplified. HTBI primers were used for first-round RT-PCR of the TCR CDR3. MiXCR, applied by TCRdb to the multiplex PCR reads, yields one record per CDR3 protein. The data show approximately 640,000 distinct CDR3 sequences, with roughly 17% seen just once and less than 20% held by the top ten. It was considered stable Graves' hyperthyroidism when ophthalmopathy did not progress within 18 months. From roughly 9.2 ml of fresh peripheral blood, PBMCs were isolated. This clonotype came up a few times. This TCR was sampled from a man aged 45-65 years with Graves' hyperthyroidism. The sequenced material came from blood.

The CDR3 sequence is CASSDIENYGYTF. The CDR3 region has the DNA TGTGCCAGTAGCGATATTGAGAACTATGGCTACACCTTC. The J gene is TRBJ1-2, the V gene TRBV19; D is unresolved. This CDR3 comprises 13 residues. The V end lost 6 bases, the J end lost 2 bases, and 10 bases lay between the germline ends. Germline CDR1 reads LNHDA; CDR2 reads SQIVND (reference sequence).